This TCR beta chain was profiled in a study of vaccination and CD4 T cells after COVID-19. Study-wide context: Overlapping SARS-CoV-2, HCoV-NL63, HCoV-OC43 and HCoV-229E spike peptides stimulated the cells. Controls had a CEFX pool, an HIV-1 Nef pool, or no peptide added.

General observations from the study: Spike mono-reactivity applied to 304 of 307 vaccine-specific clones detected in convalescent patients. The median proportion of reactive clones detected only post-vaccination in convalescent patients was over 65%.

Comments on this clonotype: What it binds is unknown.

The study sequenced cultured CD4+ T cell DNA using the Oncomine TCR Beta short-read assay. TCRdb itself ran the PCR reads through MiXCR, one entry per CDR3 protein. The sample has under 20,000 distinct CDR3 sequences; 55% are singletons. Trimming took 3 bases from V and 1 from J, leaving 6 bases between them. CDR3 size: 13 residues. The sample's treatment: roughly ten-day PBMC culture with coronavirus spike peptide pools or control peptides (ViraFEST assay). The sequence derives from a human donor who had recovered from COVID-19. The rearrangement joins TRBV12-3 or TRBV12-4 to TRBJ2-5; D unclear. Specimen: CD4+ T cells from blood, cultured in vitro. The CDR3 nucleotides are TGTGCCAGCAGTTTGTACACCCAAGAGACCCAGTACTTC. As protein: CASSLYTQETQYF.